The present TCR beta chain was sequenced within a study of beta chain features in type 1 diabetes. Study-level results: Researchers report that Type 1 diabetes patients had moderately but significantly shorter TCRB CDR3s across all four CD4+ subsets. A cDNA-based sequencing approach could over-represent cells with high TCR expression. Any role of HLA type in TCRB rearrangement remained unresolved here.

Over 95% purity was reached by all sorted populations. The authors reverse transcribed all of the isolated RNA, so sequencing captured expressed TCRB transcripts. TCRdb keeps only in-frame clones here, not all; method: immunoSEQ multiplex PCR. Of 350,000 to 400,000 clones in the sample, about 15% were seen once. CDR3 size: 15 residues. CDR1 LNHDA and CDR2 SQIVND come from the germline V gene (reference sequence). Trimming at V came to 7 bases and at J to 1 base, leaving 5 bases not matched to a gene. This clone was seen more than once but under ten times. The antigen remains unidentified. The receptor comes from a woman in her late teens or twenties in good health. Source material: naive CD4+ T cells from blood. This chain links TRBV19 with TRBJ2-1; 9 positions agree with TRBD2. CDR3 loop: CASKISGRSYNEQFF. Written as DNA, the CDR3 is TGTGCCAGTAAGATTAGCGGGAGATCCTACAATGAGCAGTTCTTC.